Listed here are 21 T cell receptor beta chains from one sample, sequenced in a study of T cells after yellow fever vaccination. TCRdb called the 5' RACE reads again in MiXCR, with one record for every CDR3 protein. The sample lists a few hundred thousand distinct CDR3 sequences; roughly a sixth were seen once. Specimen: PBMCs, collected 5 days after the first yellow fever vaccination. Receptors originate from a man aged 18 to 35 who received the YFV17D yellow fever vaccine.

The gene calls are TRBV9 and TRBJ2-3; 7 bases map to TRBD1. The CDR3 is 14 residues long. After removal of 6 bases from V and 5 bases from J, the junction contained 9 bases not matched to a gene. Germline loops: CDR1 SGDLS, CDR2 YYNGEE. CDR3 loop: CASTMTGYKDTQYF. The CDR3 DNA is TGTGCCAGCACCATGACAGGGTATAAAGATACGCAGTATTTT.

This clonotype was seen only a few times. V gene TRBV6-5 combines with J gene TRBJ1-1; TRBD1 might be the D (5 bases). The germline gives CDR1 MNHEY, CDR2 SVGAGI. Trimming cost V 4 bases and J 10 bases, with 22 bases left between them. This CDR3 spans 15 amino acids. CDR3 residues: CASSSRSSGGVGAFF. The CDR3 nucleotides are TGTGCCAGCAGTTCGCGGAGCTCGGGGGGAGTAGGAGCTTTCTTT.

This clonotype has a handful of counts. The V and J genes are TRBV24-1 and TRBJ2-1, with a tentative D call TRBD1 (6 bases). V lost 9 bases to trimming and J lost 7 bases, with 18 bases between them. Germline values: CDR1 KGHDR, CDR2 SFDVKD. The CDR3 has 14 amino acids. This CDR3 is CATAQAGTTNEQFF. The CDR3 DNA is TGTGCCACCGCTCAGGCCGGGACAACAAATGAGCAGTTCTTC.

Only one count was recorded for this clonotype. The chain couples TRBV6-1 to TRBJ1-2; no firm D call. Germline V gene lookup returns CDR1 MNHNS and CDR2 SASEGT. Between the trimmed V and J ends, which lost 2 bases and 4 bases, there was a span of 11 bases. CDR3 size: 14 residues. The CDR3 bases are TGTGCCAGCAGTGAATCGGCAGGTCGCTATGGCTACACCTTC. Amino acids: CASSESAGRYGYTF.

This clonotype was recorded a few times. The chain employs TRBV6-5 and TRBJ2-3; D is possibly TRBD2 (7 bases). This CDR3 region has 15 residues. From germline, CDR1 is MNHEY and CDR2 SVGAGI. The V gene lost 5 bases and the J gene lost 0 bases, with 12 bases spanning the gap. The CDR3 sequence is CASSNGGPSTDTQYF. The CDR3 region has the DNA TGTGCCAGCAGTAACGGGGGGCCGAGCACAGATACGCAGTATTTT.

Points on this clonotype: One end of the junction varies from germline; a read error may be responsible. The chain links TRBV5-1 to TRBJ2-7; 8 nucleotides align to TRBD1. CDR1 and CDR2 from the germline V gene are SGHRS and YFSETQ. This CDR3 is built from 16 residues. CDR3 bases: TGCGCCAGCAGTAGGCAGGGGGCGGCCGGTGGCTACGAGCAGTCCTTC. This sequence encodes CASSRQGAAGGYEQSF.

This clonotype has more than one count but fewer than ten. This chain uses TRBV7-9 with TRBJ1-1, with 7 bases aligning to TRBD1. Germline CDR1 is SEHNR and CDR2 is FQNEAQ (reference sequence). The junction had 3 bases not matched to a gene; V was cut back by 4 bases and J by 4 bases. The CDR3 loop spans 13 amino acids. The CDR3 DNA reads as TGTGCCAGCAGCTGGACAGGTACCACTGAAGCTTTCTTT. It encodes CASSWTGTTEAFF.

This chain connects TRBV5-1 to TRBJ2-3; D gene unclear. The CDR3 is 14 amino acids. Trimming took 5 bases from V and 4 from J, leaving 14 bases between them. CDR1 and CDR2 (germline): SGHRS, YFSETQ. CDR3: CASSPANRADTQYF. The CDR3 DNA reads TGCGCCAGCAGTCCGGCCAATAGGGCAGATACGCAGTATTTT.

This clonotype was recorded once. The chain is built from TRBV6-2 or TRBV6-3 and TRBJ2-1; the D is unclear. V was pared by 2 bases and J by 7 bases, with 9 bases between. There are 13 residues in the CDR3. In germline, CDR1 is MNHEY, CDR2 SVGEGT. The CDR3 sequence: CASSYNLGNEQFF. The DNA for the CDR3 is TGTGCCAGCAGTTACAACCTCGGTAATGAGCAGTTCTTC.

This clonotype occurred a few times. The rearrangement links TRBV29-1 to TRBJ1-1; no firm D call. V was pared by 3 bases and J by 6 bases, with 11 bases between. CDR1 SQVTM and CDR2 ANQGSEA come from the germline V gene. This CDR3 has 12 amino acids. The chain's CDR3 is CSVDGLAPEAFF. CDR3 coding DNA: TGCAGCGTTGATGGGTTGGCCCCTGAAGCTTTCTTT.

In this sample, this clonotype turned up a few times. The CDR3 nucleotides read TGCGCCAGCAGACCAGGATTGAGGACCCCTCGGCAGTACGTC. This translates into CASRPGLRTPRQYV. The gene calls are TRBV5-1 and TRBJ2-7; D call uncertain. The germline V gene encodes CDR1 SGHRS and CDR2 YFSETQ. The ends were cut back, 5 bases at V and 9 bases at J, with 21 bases in the middle. The CDR3 runs 14 residues.

In this sample, this clonotype turned up a few times. The chain links TRBV7-9 to TRBJ2-3; 11 bases are shared with TRBD2. V was pared by 4 bases and J by 1 base, with 1 base of the junction left unmatched. The CDR3 runs 15 residues. The germline gives CDR1 SEHNR, CDR2 FQNEAQ (reference sequence). Here the CDR3 reads CASSWGLAGTDTQYF. The CDR3 DNA reads as TGTGCCAGCAGCTGGGGACTAGCGGGCACAGATACGCAGTATTTT.

This clonotype was seen only a few times. The V gene is TRBV7-2, the J gene TRBJ2-3; D uncertain. The ends were cut back, 0 bases at V and 2 bases at J, with 9 bases in the middle. Germline values: CDR1 SGHTA, CDR2 FQGNSA. CDR3 length equals 15 residues. The chain's CDR3 is CASSLASVFTDTQYF. CDR3 in DNA: TGTGCCAGCAGCTTAGCTTCGGTGTTCACAGATACGCAGTATTTT.

This clonotype was counted a few times. The rearrangement uses TRBV9 and TRBJ2-3, with 9 nucleotides matching TRBD2. This CDR3 contains 15 residues. V was clipped by 2 bases and J by 2 bases; unmatched bases: 3. Germline CDR1 reads SGDLS; CDR2 reads YYNGEE. The CDR3 protein is CASSVASGATDTQYF. CDR3 nucleotides: TGTGCCAGCAGCGTCGCTAGCGGGGCCACAGATACGCAGTATTTT.

This clonotype was observed a few times. The gene calls are TRBV3-1 and TRBJ2-5; 9 bases agree with TRBD2. The CDR3 loop spans 19 amino acids. The trim removed 0 bases at V and 1 base at J, leaving 12 bases unmatched. Germline V lookup: CDR1 LGHDT, CDR2 YNNKEL (reference sequence). The CDR3 reads CASSQDLAGNLGSQETQYF. The CDR3 nucleotides are TGTGCCAGCAGCCAAGACCTAGCGGGGAATCTTGGGTCCCAAGAGACCCAGTACTTC.

This clonotype was counted a few times. This chain links TRBV18 with TRBJ2-1; D remains ambiguous. This CDR3 contains 14 residues. Trimming removed 3 bases at V and 6 bases at J, with 12 bases between. Germline CDR1 reads KGHSH; CDR2 reads LQKENI. CDR3 nucleotides: TGTGCCAGCTCACCCCCCCCACCCTCCAATGAGCAGTTCTTC. This sequence encodes CASSPPPPSNEQFF.

V usage is TRBV6-2 or TRBV6-3 and J usage is TRBJ2-6; weak D call: TRBD2 (5 bases). Between the trimmed V and J ends, which lost 11 bases and 0 bases, there was a span of 17 bases. The CDR3 contains 16 residues. Looked up from germline, CDR1 is MNHEY and CDR2 is SVGEGT. The CDR3 sequence is CACSLAPLSGANVLTF. CDR3 in DNA: TGTGCCTGCTCCCTAGCCCCCCTCTCTGGGGCCAACGTCCTGACTTTC.

This clonotype showed up just a few times. J is TRBJ2-5 and V is TRBV7-6; 7 bases match TRBD1. Losses at the gene ends were 1 base for V and 2 bases for J; bases not matched to a gene: 4. CDR1 and CDR2 (germline): SGHVS, FNYEAQ. The CDR3 sequence is 15 residues long. In nucleotides, the CDR3 is TGTGCCAGCAGCTTAGTTGCCAGGGGGCAAGAGACCCAGTACTTC. Its translation is CASSLVARGQETQYF.

The rearrangement joins TRBV4-2 to TRBJ2-2; 8 bases map to TRBD2. CDR3 length: 18 residues. CDR1 and CDR2 (germline): LGHNA, YNFKEQ. V lost 0 bases to trimming and J lost 7 bases; unmatched junction nucleotides: 13. The CDR3 is CASSQEFSGAGRDGELFF. CDR3 coding DNA: TGTGCCAGCAGCCAAGAGTTTAGCGGGGCCGGGCGGGACGGGGAGCTGTTTTTT.

The rearrangement uses TRBV5-6 and TRBJ2-1; 12 nucleotides align to TRBD2. After removal of 4 bases from V and 0 bases from J, the junction contained 8 bases not matched to a gene. The CDR3 length is 18 residues. Per germline, CDR1 SGHDT and CDR2 YYEEEE. This CDR3 is CASSIGLAGIVSYNEQFF. DNA of the CDR3: TGTGCCAGCAGCATCGGACTAGCGGGAATAGTCTCCTACAATGAGCAGTTCTTC.

The chain couples TRBV7-2 to TRBJ1-1; D may be TRBD1 (5 bases). V was shortened by 5 bases and J by 1 base, with 14 bases between the two germline ends. The germline gives CDR1 SGHTA, CDR2 FQGNSA. This CDR3 has 15 residues. As DNA, the CDR3 is TGTGCCAGCAGCCCGGGGCCGGGCAGGAACACTGAAGCTTTCTTT. This translates into CASSPGPGRNTEAFF.